This is a list of T cell receptor beta chains from one sample in a study of CD8 T cells in ankylosing spondylitis. A single record per CDR3 protein comes from TCRdb applying MiXCR to the 5' RACE reads. The sample has more than 250,000 distinct CDR3 sequences, 11% seen once; the top ten hold around 10%. The sample taken for sequencing was blood, either unsorted or a sorted T cell fraction (not recorded which). Receptor source: a female donor with ankylosing spondylitis or in good health (not recorded which). CDR3s include the opening cysteine and the closing phenylalanine or tryptophan. D genes are given only for firm matches. Clone size, where shown, is once, few, many, or a class for clones that have expanded.

d_call j_call clone_size v_call cdr3_aa cdr3_nt
- TRBJ1-2 few TRBV12-3/TRBV12-4 CASSLGSTAKNYGYTF TGTGCCAGCAGTTTAGGCTCCACCGCGAAGAACTATGGCTACACCTTC
TRBD1 TRBJ2-7 - TRBV11-2 CASSFQGAGYEQYF TGTGCCAGCAGCTTTCAGGGGGCGGGTTACGAGCAGTACTTC
TRBD2 TRBJ2-7 many TRBV20-1 CSARTSGTHEQYF TGCAGTGCTAGGACTAGCGGGACCCACGAGCAGTACTTC
- TRBJ2-3 few TRBV5-1 CASSLGGDLSTDTQYF TGCGCCAGCAGCTTGGGAGGCGACCTCAGCACAGATACGCAGTATTTT
- TRBJ2-5 few TRBV28 CASSFQKSGQETQYF TGTGCCAGCAGTTTCCAAAAGTCCGGCCAAGAGACCCAGTACTTC
- TRBJ1-1 many TRBV18 CASSSKYRDTEAFF TGTGCCAGCTCATCAAAGTACAGGGACACTGAAGCTTTCTTT
TRBD2 TRBJ2-5 many TRBV18 CASSPELAGSQETQYF TGTGCCAGCTCACCAGAGCTAGCGGGAAGTCAGGAGACCCAGTACTTC
- TRBJ2-2 - TRBV11-2 CASSQQLGGRIGELFF TGTGCCAGCAGTCAACAGTTGGGGGGCAGGATCGGGGAGCTGTTTTTT
TRBD2 TRBJ2-3 once TRBV6-2/TRBV6-3 CASSYWPPTTSGGRTDTQYF TGTGCCAGCAGTTACTGGCCCCCAACGACTAGCGGGGGGAGGACAGATACGCAGTATTTT
- TRBJ2-7 many TRBV7-9 CASRGQNSYEQYF TGTGCCAGCAGGGGACAAAACTCCTACGAGCAGTACTTC
- TRBJ1-2 few TRBV7-2 CASSFSGAYYGYTF TGTGCCAGCAGCTTTAGTGGGGCGTACTATGGCTACACCTTC
- TRBJ1-5 many TRBV5-1 CASSLGSDSHSNQPQHF TGCGCCAGCAGCTTGGGTTCGGACTCCCATAGCAATCAGCCCCAGCATTTT
- TRBJ1-5 many TRBV10-3 CAISESGTQPQHF TGTGCCATCAGTGAGTCCGGTACTCAGCCCCAGCATTTT
TRBD2 TRBJ2-1 few TRBV7-9 CASSARRGGNNEQFF TGTGCCAGCAGCGCTCGGCGGGGAGGGAACAATGAGCAGTTCTTC
TRBD2 TRBJ2-7 - TRBV18 CASSPPGGLRNEQYF TGTGCCAGCTCACCTCCGGGAGGCCTACGCAACGAGCAGTACTTC
- TRBJ2-5 many TRBV20-1 CSARAIGETQYF TGCAGTGCTAGGGCCATCGGGGAGACCCAGTACTTC
TRBD2 TRBJ2-2 many TRBV20-1 CSATRLRGLAGRSGELFF TGCAGTGCTACCAGGCTTCGGGGACTAGCGGGAAGGTCTGGGGAGCTGTTTTTT
- TRBJ2-7 many TRBV5-1 CASSLAAGYEQYF TGCGCCAGCAGCTTGGCCGCGGGGTACGAGCAGTACTTC
TRBD1 TRBJ1-1 many TRBV12-3/TRBV12-4 CASRLGTVNTEAFF TGTGCCAGCAGACTCGGGACAGTGAACACTGAAGCTTTCTTT
- TRBJ2-1 many TRBV6-5 CASSYSTRSIDGEQFF TGTGCCAGCAGTTACTCGACGAGAAGTATCGACGGTGAGCAGTTCTTC
TRBD1 TRBJ2-7 - TRBV18 CASSRYRDRRNEQYF TGTGCCAGCTCCCGGTACCGGGACAGGCGGAACGAGCAGTACTTC
- TRBJ2-3 many TRBV5-1 CASSTGGLNTQYF TGCGCCAGCAGCACCGGGGGTCTAAATACGCAGTATTTT
TRBD2 TRBJ2-7 many TRBV28 CASSFSGGRKQYF TGTGCCAGCAGTTTCTCCGGGGGGAGAAAGCAGTACTTC
- TRBJ2-7 - TRBV13 CASKPSGRRPYEQYF TGTGCCAGCAAACCCTCGGGCAGGCGACCCTACGAGCAGTACTTC
- TRBJ2-3 few TRBV7-9 CASSYPSQRTQYF TGTGCCAGCAGCTACCCTTCACAACGAACGCAGTATTTT
TRBD2 TRBJ2-1 many TRBV29-1 CSAEAGGNEQFF TGCAGCGCCGAAGCGGGGGGCAATGAGCAGTTCTTC
TRBD1 TRBJ1-1 many TRBV6-1 CASTETGATEAFF TGTGCCAGCACTGAGACAGGGGCCACTGAAGCTTTCTTT
TRBD2 TRBJ2-1 many TRBV7-2 CASSLASGTSSYNEQFF TGTGCCAGCAGCTTAGCTAGCGGGACGAGCTCCTACAATGAGCAGTTCTTC
TRBD2 TRBJ2-1 many TRBV5-1 CASSGGLAGGRYNEQFF TGCGCCAGCAGCGGGGGACTAGCGGGGGGGCGATACAATGAGCAGTTCTTC
- TRBJ2-5 many TRBV5-1 CASRKSRGQETQYF TGCGCCAGCAGGAAGTCAAGGGGACAAGAGACCCAGTACTTC
- TRBJ2-1 few TRBV5-1 CASSLVYRTETHNEQFF TGCGCCAGCAGCTTGGTTTATAGGACAGAAACACACAATGAGCAGTTCTTC
- TRBJ2-3 many TRBV12-3/TRBV12-4 CASTTSPADTQYF TGTGCCAGCACTACCTCGCCTGCAGATACGCAGTATTTT
TRBD2 TRBJ2-3 many TRBV6-5 CASSYNSGASTDTQYF TGTGCCAGCAGTTACAATAGCGGGGCCTCCACAGATACGCAGTATTTT
- TRBJ2-6 many TRBV7-2 CASSLSGTGANVLTF TGTGCCAGCAGCTTGTCAGGAACTGGGGCCAACGTCCTGACTTTC
- TRBJ1-1 many TRBV11-1 CASSSGKIGGRSMPEAFF TGTGCCAGCAGCTCGGGTAAGATAGGTGGGCGGTCGATGCCTGAAGCTTTCTTT
- TRBJ1-5 many TRBV5-1 CASSFGQDQPQHF TGCGCCAGCAGCTTCGGACAAGATCAGCCCCAGCATTTT
- TRBJ2-1 many TRBV11-2 CASSLNWRNNEQFF TGTGCCAGCAGCTTAAATTGGCGGAACAATGAGCAGTTCTTC
- TRBJ1-4 many TRBV5-1 CASSLWFVARATNEKLFF TGCGCCAGCAGCCTCTGGTTTGTGGCACGAGCAACTAATGAAAAACTGTTTTTT
- TRBJ2-7 few TRBV20-1 CSAREGTFYEQYF TGCAGTGCTAGGGAGGGTACCTTCTACGAGCAGTACTTC
TRBD1 TRBJ1-5 - TRBV20-1 CSAIPGQGLEQPQHF TGCAGTGCTATACCGGGACAGGGGCTGGAGCAGCCCCAGCATTTT
- TRBJ2-1 many TRBV9 CASSVFDEQFF TGTGCCAGCAGCGTCTTTGATGAGCAGTTCTTC
TRBD2 TRBJ2-7 many TRBV6-1 CASSLGGGDYEQYF TGTGCCAGCAGCCTTGGGGGGGGAGACTACGAGCAGTACTTC
- TRBJ1-3 - TRBV30 CAWSSSAGNTIYF TGTGCCTGGAGTAGTAGTGCTGGAAACACCATATATTTT
TRBD2 TRBJ2-7 many TRBV28 CTAGPAHREQYF TGTACAGCGGGACCGGCACATCGCGAGCAGTACTTC
- TRBJ2-5 many TRBV5-5 CASSRFSTIQETQYF TGTGCCAGCAGCCGGTTCAGCACGATCCAAGAGACCCAGTACTTC
- TRBJ2-7 many TRBV12-3/TRBV12-4 CASRSSGNNPYEQYF TGTGCCAGCAGGTCCTCGGGGAACAACCCCTACGAGCAGTACTTC